The next 18 T cell receptor beta chains were all read from a single sample in a study of T cell responses to AZD1222 COVID-19 vaccine. Assay: immunoSEQ multiplex PCR; the TCRdb copy retains only in-frame clones and omits some. The sample gives 150,000 or so clones, approximately 91% of which show up once; about 3.8% is in the top ten. The input for sequencing was peripheral blood, taken 28 days after the second AZD1222 dose. These receptors originate from an adult who received the AZD1222 COVID-19 vaccine.

The chain joins TRBV27 to TRBJ2-2; D possibly corresponds to TRBD2 (6 bases). V was clipped by 8 bases and J by 4 bases, with 26 bases between them. The CDR3 extends over 18 amino acids. Germline V gene data show CDR1 as MNHEY and CDR2 as SMNVEV (reference sequence). The CDR3 DNA reads TGTGCCAGCGGACTGCCAGCCTCTTCCACTAGCTTCACCGGGGAGCTGTTTTTT. It specifies CASGLPASSTSFTGELFF.

The V and J genes are TRBV10-3 and TRBJ2-5; TRBD2 agrees at 10 bases. The germline V gene encodes CDR1 ENHRY and CDR2 SYGVKD. The CDR3 runs 13 residues. The V gene end was trimmed by 6 bases and the J gene end by 5 bases; junction bases not matched to a gene: 3. For the CDR3, the DNA is TGTGCCATCAGGCTAGCGGGAGTTGAGACCCAGTACTTC. Its translation is CAIRLAGVETQYF.

J is TRBJ1-6 and V is TRBV28; no clear D gene. With 7 bases removed from V and 0 bases from J, the gap between germline ends came to 10 bases. The CDR3 length is 15 residues. Germline lookup yields CDR1 MDHEN and CDR2 SYDVKM. The CDR3 DNA reads TGTGCCAGCATGGGAGGGAGCTCCTATAATTCACCCCTCCACTTT. It translates to CASMGGSSYNSPLHF.

The CDR3 DNA sequence: TGCGCCAGCAGCCCCACAACCTCGGTGGGACAGGCCTACGAGCAGTACTTC. This gives the protein CASSPTTSVGQAYEQYF. This chain uses TRBV4-1 with TRBJ2-7; TRBD1 matches at 8 bases. V was clipped by 4 bases and J by 2 bases; unmatched bases: 13. CDR1 is MGHRA and CDR2 is YSYEKL in the germline V gene. The CDR3 totals 17 residues.

The V call is TRBV28, the J call TRBJ2-3; TRBD1 matches at 10 bases. The trim removed 5 bases at V and 1 base at J, leaving 18 bases unmatched. The length of the CDR3 is 20 residues. Germline V gene sequence: CDR1 MDHEN, CDR2 SYDVKM. The CDR3 spells CASSPPGQGSGGGGTDTQYF. The CDR3 DNA reads as TGTGCCAGCAGTCCCCCGGGACAGGGGTCAGGAGGGGGCGGCACAGATACGCAGTATTTT.

The gene calls are TRBV3-1 (or the pseudogene TRBV3-2) and TRBJ2-1; 10 bases are shared with TRBD2. CDR3 length equals 15 residues. Germline lookup yields CDR1 LGHDT and CDR2 YNNKEL (reference sequence). V lost 4 bases to trimming and J lost 2 bases; unmatched junction nucleotides: 2. CDR3 sequence reads: CASSPSGGAYNEQFF. CDR3 DNA sequence: TGTGCCAGCAGCCCAAGCGGGGGGGCCTACAATGAGCAGTTCTTC.

This clone was recorded once. This chain uses TRBV7-2 with TRBJ2-5; 7 bases are shared with TRBD1. V lost 5 bases and J lost 1; bases outside the gene matches: 7. CDR3 length: 15 amino acids. Germline V lookup: CDR1 SGHTA, CDR2 FQGNSA. The CDR3 DNA sequence: TGTGCCAGCAGCGTTACCGGGACAGTCCAAGAGACCCAGTACTTC. Translated, it gives CASSVTGTVQETQYF.

In its sample, this clone was seen a few times. This chain connects TRBV6-2 or TRBV6-3 to TRBJ2-7; D remains ambiguous. Trimming took 2 bases from V and 2 from J, leaving 7 bases between them. Germline-derived CDR1 and CDR2 are MNHEY and SVGEGT. CDR3 length equals 13 residues. CDR3 sequence reads: CASSYLIAYEQYF. CDR3 DNA sequence: TGTGCCAGCAGTTACCTTATAGCCTACGAGCAGTACTTC.

This clone has just one count. V gene TRBV7-2 combines with J gene TRBJ2-7; no clear D gene. The CDR3 is made up of 17 amino acids. Germline CDR1 is SGHTA and CDR2 is FQGNSA. Trimming removed 3 bases at V and 0 bases at J, with 18 bases between. The CDR3 DNA follows: TGTGCCAGCAGCTTTACACTTAGCAGGCTCCTCTCCTACGAGCAGTACTTC. The encoded protein is CASSFTLSRLLSYEQYF. Full variable domain (missing parts from reference TRBV7-2 and TRBJ2-7): GAGVSQSPSNKVTEKGKDVELRCDPISGHTALYWYRQSLGQGLEFLIYFQGNSAPDKSGLPSDRFSAERTGGSVSTLTIQRTQQEDSAVYLCASSFTLSRLLSYEQYFGPGTRLTVT.

V is TRBV6-1 and J is TRBJ1-5, with no clear D. The germline V gene has CDR1 MNHNS and CDR2 SASEGT. V shed 3 bases and J shed 1 base, with 10 bases lying between them. CDR3 length: 15 amino acids. CDR3: CASSEQAGSNQPQHF. The CDR3, as DNA: TGTGCCAGCAGTGAGCAGGCAGGAAGCAATCAGCCCCAGCATTTT.

The chain joins TRBV29-1 to TRBJ1-3; D is ambiguous. In germline, CDR1 is SQVTM, CDR2 ANQGSEA. CDR3 length equals 13 residues. The ends were cut back, 5 bases at V and 0 bases at J, with 8 bases in the middle. In DNA, the CDR3 is TGCAGCGTTAGAAGGATCTCTGGAAACACCATATATTTT. Its translation is CSVRRISGNTIYF.

The V call is TRBV3-1 (or the pseudogene TRBV3-2), the J call TRBJ2-7, with 13 bases identical to TRBD2. The germline CDR1 and CDR2 sequences are LGHDT and YNNKEL (reference sequence). The CDR3 is 19 amino acids. V shed 2 bases, J shed 2 bases, and the junction held 12 bases outside the gene matches. CDR3 region: CASSQRPRRTSGGTYEQYF. CDR3 DNA sequence: TGTGCCAGCAGCCAACGGCCTCGTAGGACTAGCGGGGGAACCTACGAGCAGTACTTC.

The chain recombines TRBV9 with TRBJ1-5, with TRBD1 identical over 8 bases. The germline V gene has CDR1 SGDLS and CDR2 YYNGEE. Trimming removed 2 bases from V and 2 bases from J; junction bases left unmatched: 3. The CDR3 runs to 15 residues. The DNA for the CDR3 is TGTGCCAGCAGCGTGACAGGGGAGGGCAATCAGCCCCAGCATTTT. Residues: CASSVTGEGNQPQHF.

The gene calls are TRBV6-5 and TRBJ1-4, with D possibly matching TRBD1 (5 bases). Germline CDR1 and CDR2: MNHEY and SVGAGI. This CDR3 comprises 15 residues. Trimming stripped 8 bases from V and 2 bases from J, with 15 bases between. CDR3 amino acids: CASQFNRGTNEKLFF. CDR3 nucleotide sequence: TGTGCCAGCCAATTCAATCGGGGCACTAATGAAAAACTGTTTTTT.

This clone was recorded only once. J is TRBJ2-7 and V is TRBV14; TRBD2 is a possible D gene (6 bases). The CDR3 has 16 amino acids. Trimming removed 2 bases at V and 4 bases at J, with 18 bases between. The germline CDR1 and CDR2 sequences are SGHDN and FVKESK. CDR3 bases: TGTGCCAGCAGCCAATCTTGGTTTTCCGCGGGGTACGAGCAGTACTTC. This translates into CASSQSWFSAGYEQYF.

V and J are TRBV6-5 and TRBJ1-5; D is unclear. Germline lookup yields CDR1 MNHEY and CDR2 SVGAGI. The CDR3 totals 13 residues. Trimming stripped 5 bases from V and 0 bases from J, with 5 bases between. CDR3 residues: CASSTHSNQPQHF. The CDR3 DNA reads as TGTGCCAGCAGTACCCATAGCAATCAGCCCCAGCATTTT.

V usage is TRBV29-1 and J usage is TRBJ2-1, with 9 positions matching TRBD2. The CDR3 totals 16 residues. The germline gives CDR1 SQVTM, CDR2 ANQGSEA. Trimming removed 0 bases from V and 5 bases from J; junction bases left unmatched: 8. The CDR3 region has the DNA TGCAGCGTTGAAGATCGGGCTAGCGGGGTCCACAATGAGCAGTTCTTC. Its translation is CSVEDRASGVHNEQFF.

The V call is TRBV3-1 (or the pseudogene TRBV3-2), the J call TRBJ2-3, with 11 bases that match TRBD2. This CDR3 has 15 amino acids. CDR1 is LGHDT and CDR2 is YNNKEL in the germline V gene (reference sequence). The V gene end was trimmed by 3 bases and the J gene end by 2 bases; junction bases not matched to a gene: 1. The CDR3 nucleotides are TGTGCCAGCAGCCAGGGACTAGCGGCCACAGATACGCAGTATTTT. As protein: CASSQGLAATDTQYF.